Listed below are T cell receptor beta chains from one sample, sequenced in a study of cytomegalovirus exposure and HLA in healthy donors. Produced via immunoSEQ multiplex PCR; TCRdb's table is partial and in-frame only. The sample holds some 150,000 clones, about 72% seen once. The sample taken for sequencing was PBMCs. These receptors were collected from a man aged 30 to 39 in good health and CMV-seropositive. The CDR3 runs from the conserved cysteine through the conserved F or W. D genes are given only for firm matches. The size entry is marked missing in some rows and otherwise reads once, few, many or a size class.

cdr3_aa: CASSLAGQVNEQFF
cdr3_nt: TGTGCCAGCAGCTTGGCGGGACAGGTCAATGAGCAGTTCTTC
clone_size: NA
v_call: TRBV5-6
d_call: TRBD1
j_call: TRBJ2-1

cdr3_aa: CASSLYSSPLHF
cdr3_nt: TGTGCCAGCAGTTTATATAGTTCACCCCTCCACTTT
clone_size: few
v_call: TRBV27
d_call: NA
j_call: TRBJ1-6

cdr3_aa: CASSLGLFTGELFF
cdr3_nt: TGTGCCAGTAGTCTAGGACTGTTTACCGGGGAGCTGTTTTTT
clone_size: NA
v_call: TRBV19
d_call: NA
j_call: TRBJ2-2

cdr3_aa: CASSSRGGDYEQYF
cdr3_nt: TGTGCCAGCAGTTCCAGGGGTGGGGACTACGAGCAGTACTTC
clone_size: NA
v_call: TRBV27
d_call: NA
j_call: TRBJ2-7

cdr3_aa: CASSSATGGAGNTIYF
cdr3_nt: TGCGCCAGCAGCTCTGCGACAGGGGGTGCTGGAAACACCATATATTTT
clone_size: NA
v_call: TRBV5-1
d_call: TRBD1
j_call: TRBJ1-3

cdr3_aa: CASSSSGLAGGADTQYF
cdr3_nt: TGTGCCAGCAGTTCGTCGGGACTAGCGGGGGGGGCAGATACGCAGTATTTT
clone_size: once
v_call: TRBV28
d_call: TRBD2
j_call: TRBJ2-3

cdr3_aa: CASRMTGDNSPLHF
cdr3_nt: TGCGCCAGCAGGATGACAGGGGATAATTCACCCCTCCACTTT
clone_size: NA
v_call: TRBV5-1
d_call: TRBD1
j_call: TRBJ1-6

cdr3_aa: CASSLAGGFQETQYF
cdr3_nt: TGCGCCAGCAGCTTGGCGGGGGGCTTCCAAGAGACCCAGTACTTC
clone_size: NA
v_call: TRBV5-1
d_call: NA
j_call: TRBJ2-5

cdr3_aa: CASSLDGAYEQYF
cdr3_nt: TGTGCCAGCAGCTTGGACGGAGCCTACGAGCAGTACTTC
clone_size: once
v_call: TRBV5-4
d_call: NA
j_call: TRBJ2-7

cdr3_aa: CASSEGLAGRETQYF
cdr3_nt: TGCGCCAGCAGCGAGGGACTAGCGGGGAGAGAGACCCAGTACTTC
clone_size: NA
v_call: TRBV5-1
d_call: TRBD2
j_call: TRBJ2-5

cdr3_aa: CASSSHRADSGNTIYF
cdr3_nt: TGTGCCAGCAGTTCCCACAGGGCGGACTCTGGAAACACCATATATTTT
clone_size: NA
v_call: TRBV28
d_call: NA
j_call: TRBJ1-3

cdr3_aa: CASSAYSGVSSSYEQYF
cdr3_nt: TGTGCCAGCAGCGCCTACAGCGGGGTAAGCAGCTCCTACGAGCAGTACTTC
clone_size: NA
v_call: TRBV13
d_call: TRBD2
j_call: TRBJ2-7

cdr3_aa: CSVVSQGNTEAFF
cdr3_nt: TGCAGCGTGGTATCACAGGGGAACACTGAAGCTTTCTTT
clone_size: NA
v_call: TRBV29-1
d_call: NA
j_call: TRBJ1-1

cdr3_aa: CATSMRSGLDYGYTF
cdr3_nt: TGTGCCACCAGCATGCGATCGGGTTTGGACTATGGCTACACCTTC
clone_size: NA
v_call: TRBV15
d_call: NA
j_call: TRBJ1-2

cdr3_aa: CASSKRQGEDLYTF
cdr3_nt: TGTGCCAGCAGCAAAAGACAGGGGGAAGATTTATACACCTTC
clone_size: NA
v_call: TRBV5-6
d_call: TRBD1
j_call: TRBJ1-2

cdr3_aa: CASSQDKQGKYEQYF
cdr3_nt: TGCGCCAGCAGCCAAGATAAGCAGGGGAAATACGAGCAGTACTTC
clone_size: NA
v_call: TRBV4-3
d_call: NA
j_call: TRBJ2-7

cdr3_aa: CASSWGQDGMAQHF
cdr3_nt: TGTGCCAGCAGCTGGGGACAGGATGGTATGGCCCAGCATTTT
clone_size: NA
v_call: TRBV2
d_call: TRBD1
j_call: TRBJ1-5

cdr3_aa: CASSIGGAGANVLTF
cdr3_nt: TGTGCCAGCAGTATAGGGGGGGCCGGGGCCAACGTCCTGACTTTC
clone_size: NA
v_call: TRBV7-3
d_call: NA
j_call: TRBJ2-6

cdr3_aa: CATSRLGTGPEQYF
cdr3_nt: TGTGCCACCAGCAGACTCGGGACAGGGCCCGAGCAGTACTTC
clone_size: NA
v_call: TRBV15
d_call: TRBD1
j_call: TRBJ2-7

cdr3_aa: CASSLLGAGRELFF
cdr3_nt: TGTGCCAGCAGCTTACTCGGAGCGGGGCGGGAGCTGTTTTTT
clone_size: NA
v_call: TRBV7-3
d_call: TRBD2
j_call: TRBJ2-2

cdr3_aa: CASSLWASSTDTQYF
cdr3_nt: TGTGCCAGCAGCTTGTGGGCTTCGAGCACAGATACGCAGTATTTT
clone_size: NA
v_call: TRBV7-2
d_call: NA
j_call: TRBJ2-3

cdr3_aa: CAITAGESSYEQYF
cdr3_nt: TGTGCCATCACGGCAGGGGAAAGCTCCTACGAGCAGTACTTC
clone_size: NA
v_call: TRBV10-3
d_call: NA
j_call: TRBJ2-7

cdr3_aa: CASSGQGEGEQFF
cdr3_nt: TGTGCCAGTTCAGGACAGGGGGAGGGTGAGCAGTTCTTC
clone_size: NA
v_call: TRBV2
d_call: TRBD1
j_call: TRBJ2-1

cdr3_aa: CASSFDEGQGAGEQFF
cdr3_nt: TGTGCCAGCAGCTTCGATGAGGGACAGGGGGCGGGTGAGCAGTTCTTC
clone_size: NA
v_call: TRBV5-4
d_call: TRBD1
j_call: TRBJ2-1

cdr3_aa: CASSQDTPRNRGRDTQYF
cdr3_nt: TGCGCCAGCAGCCAAGACACCCCGCGCAACAGGGGTCGGGATACGCAGTATTTT
clone_size: NA
v_call: TRBV4-1
d_call: TRBD1
j_call: TRBJ2-3

cdr3_aa: CASSLAGTYNSPLHF
cdr3_nt: TGTGCCAGCAGCTTGGCGGGAACCTATAATTCACCCCTCCACTTT
clone_size: NA
v_call: TRBV5-4
d_call: NA
j_call: TRBJ1-6

cdr3_aa: CASSSPGDTQYF
cdr3_nt: TGTGCCAGCAGCTCGCCCGGGGATACGCAGTATTTT
clone_size: few
v_call: TRBV7-3
d_call: NA
j_call: TRBJ2-3

cdr3_aa: CAWIDKTGTYEQYF
cdr3_nt: TGTGCCTGGATTGATAAGACAGGCACCTACGAGCAGTACTTC
clone_size: NA
v_call: TRBV30
d_call: NA
j_call: TRBJ2-7

cdr3_aa: CASSHGQGFGNSPLHF
cdr3_nt: TGCGCCAGCAGCCATGGACAGGGATTTGGAAATTCACCCCTCCACTTT
clone_size: NA
v_call: TRBV4-1
d_call: TRBD1
j_call: TRBJ1-6

cdr3_aa: CASSVDPTAGELFF
cdr3_nt: TGTGCCAGCAGCGTAGATCCCACGGCCGGGGAGCTGTTTTTT
clone_size: few
v_call: TRBV9
d_call: NA
j_call: TRBJ2-2

cdr3_aa: CASSYGLGGTDTQYF
cdr3_nt: TGTGCCAGCAGTTACGGGCTGGGAGGCACAGATACGCAGTATTTT
clone_size: few
v_call: TRBV6-6
d_call: NA
j_call: TRBJ2-3

cdr3_aa: CASSRDIQETQYF
cdr3_nt: TGCGCCAGCAGCCGGGACATACAAGAGACCCAGTACTTC
clone_size: few
v_call: TRBV4-1
d_call: NA
j_call: TRBJ2-5

cdr3_aa: CASSQAASGGFEAFF
cdr3_nt: TGTGCCAGCAGCCAAGCGGCCTCCGGGGGGTTTGAAGCTTTCTTT
clone_size: NA
v_call: TRBV6-5
d_call: NA
j_call: TRBJ1-1

cdr3_aa: CASSVSASGGAGPYEQYF
cdr3_nt: TGTGCCAGCAGCGTAAGTGCTAGCGGGGGCGCGGGGCCCTACGAGCAGTACTTC
clone_size: NA
v_call: TRBV9
d_call: TRBD2
j_call: TRBJ2-7

cdr3_aa: CASSLMGLRGEKLFF
cdr3_nt: TGTGCCAGCAGTCTAATGGGACTCAGAGGGGAAAAACTGTTTTTT
clone_size: few
v_call: TRBV6-5
d_call: NA
j_call: TRBJ1-4

cdr3_aa: CASSQDPTSGGFDTQYF
cdr3_nt: TGCGCCAGCAGCCAAGATCCGACTAGCGGGGGGTTCGATACGCAGTATTTT
clone_size: NA
v_call: TRBV4-3
d_call: TRBD2
j_call: TRBJ2-3

cdr3_aa: CASSFTGGNEKLFF
cdr3_nt: TGTGCCAGCAGCTTTACAGGGGGCAACGAAAAACTGTTTTTT
clone_size: NA
v_call: TRBV11-2
d_call: TRBD1
j_call: TRBJ1-4

cdr3_aa: CASSPTRVGSKGYTF
cdr3_nt: TGCGCCAGCAGCCCTACTCGGGTCGGGTCAAAAGGCTACACCTTC
clone_size: few
v_call: TRBV4-1
d_call: NA
j_call: TRBJ1-2

cdr3_aa: CASSLNRGRYEQYF
cdr3_nt: TGTGCCAGCAGCTTGAACAGGGGAAGATACGAGCAGTACTTC
clone_size: NA
v_call: TRBV5-4
d_call: TRBD1
j_call: TRBJ2-7

cdr3_aa: CASSPDGQGVNEKLFF
cdr3_nt: TGTGCCAGCTCACCTGACGGACAGGGGGTGAATGAAAAACTGTTTTTT
clone_size: NA
v_call: TRBV18
d_call: TRBD1
j_call: TRBJ1-4

cdr3_aa: CSVATWADTQYF
cdr3_nt: TGCAGCGTCGCGACATGGGCAGATACGCAGTATTTT
clone_size: once
v_call: TRBV29-1
d_call: NA
j_call: TRBJ2-3

cdr3_aa: CASSPRDREGAETQYF
cdr3_nt: TGTGCCAGCAGTCCGAGGGACAGGGAAGGCGCGGAGACCCAGTACTTC
clone_size: NA
v_call: TRBV28
d_call: TRBD1
j_call: TRBJ2-5

cdr3_aa: CASNNNRDRSYNEQFF
cdr3_nt: TGTGCCAGCAACAACAACCGGGACAGATCCTACAATGAGCAGTTCTTC
clone_size: NA
v_call: TRBV7-8
d_call: TRBD1
j_call: TRBJ2-1

cdr3_aa: CASRGTGLGSSNQPQHF
cdr3_nt: TGTGCCAGCAGGGGCACAGGGTTGGGGTCTAGCAATCAGCCCCAGCATTTT
clone_size: NA
v_call: TRBV28
d_call: NA
j_call: TRBJ1-5

cdr3_aa: CASSRTPAGEQYF
cdr3_nt: TGTGCCAGCAGCAGGACCCCGGCGGGTGAGCAGTACTTC
clone_size: NA
v_call: TRBV2
d_call: NA
j_call: TRBJ2-7

cdr3_aa: CASGTAPHHSNQPQHF
cdr3_nt: TGTGCCAGTGGGACAGCCCCACACCATAGCAATCAGCCCCAGCATTTT
clone_size: NA
v_call: TRBV27
d_call: TRBD1
j_call: TRBJ1-5

cdr3_aa: CASSFGAGETQYF
cdr3_nt: TGTGCCAGCAGTTTCGGCGCGGGAGAGACCCAGTACTTC
clone_size: NA
v_call: TRBV27
d_call: NA
j_call: TRBJ2-5

cdr3_aa: CASSSRGAGAVDTQYF
cdr3_nt: TGTGCCAGCAGCTCCCGAGGAGCGGGGGCCGTAGATACGCAGTATTTT
clone_size: NA
v_call: TRBV7-9
d_call: TRBD2
j_call: TRBJ2-3

cdr3_aa: CASSSSSGTGFYEQYF
cdr3_nt: TGTGCCAGCAGTTCCTCCTCCGGGACAGGGTTCTACGAGCAGTACTTC
clone_size: once
v_call: TRBV27
d_call: TRBD1
j_call: TRBJ2-7

cdr3_aa: CARTGALSNQPQHF
cdr3_nt: TGTGCCCGGACAGGGGCGCTTAGCAATCAGCCCCAGCATTTT
clone_size: few
v_call: TRBV27
d_call: TRBD1
j_call: TRBJ1-5

cdr3_aa: CASRTSGQETQYF
cdr3_nt: TGCGCCAGCAGGACTAGCGGACAAGAGACCCAGTACTTC
clone_size: NA
v_call: TRBV5-1
d_call: TRBD2
j_call: TRBJ2-5

cdr3_aa: CASSPALARSYEQYF
cdr3_nt: TGCGCCAGCAGCCCGGCCCTAGCCCGATCCTACGAGCAGTACTTC
clone_size: NA
v_call: TRBV4-1
d_call: NA
j_call: TRBJ2-7

cdr3_aa: CASSLAAEDTQYF
cdr3_nt: TGCGCCAGCAGCTTGGCCGCTGAGGATACGCAGTATTTT
clone_size: NA
v_call: TRBV5-1
d_call: NA
j_call: TRBJ2-3